The clone carrying this T cell receptor beta chain showed up just once. Its antigen remains unidentified. The sample belongs to a study of T cell responses to AZD1222 COVID-19 vaccine. About the study: Pooling was applied to second doses at about 4 or about 12 weeks. General study findings and limits: Every sample of the repertoires postdated the peak T cell response. Spike-specific TCR breadth and depth rose after two AZD1222 doses. The donor group comprised mostly white British people and more females; the analysis possibly underestimated clonal diversity.

Method: immunoSEQ multiplex PCR; TCRdb's copy keeps in-frame clones and lacks some. The profile shows over 150,000 clones, 90% of them singletons. Germline assignment: CDR1 SGHNT and CDR2 YENEEA. The ends lost 1 base at V and 9 bases at J; junction bases unmatched: 10. This CDR3 is built from 16 residues. This receptor was obtained from an adult in good health. The gene calls are TRBV11-3 and TRBJ2-1; 9 bases are a match to TRBD2. Sequenced here: peripheral blood, sampled on day 0 of AZD1222 vaccination. CDR3 nucleotide sequence: TGTGCCAGCAGCTTAGGTTCGACTAGCGGACGGCGTGAGCAGTTCTTC. Translated: CASSLGSTSGRREQFF.